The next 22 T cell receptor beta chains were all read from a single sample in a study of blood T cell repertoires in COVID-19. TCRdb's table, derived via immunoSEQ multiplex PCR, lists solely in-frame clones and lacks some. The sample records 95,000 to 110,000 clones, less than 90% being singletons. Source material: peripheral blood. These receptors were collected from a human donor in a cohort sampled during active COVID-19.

DNA of the CDR3: TGTGCCAGCAGCCCGGACAGGGGGACCTACAATGAGCAGTTCTTC. Its translation: CASSPDRGTYNEQFF. The genes are TRBV7-3 and TRBJ2-1; 10 bases agree with TRBD1. Trimming took 5 bases from V and 2 from J; bases not matched to a gene: 3. This CDR3 has 15 residues. Germline loops: CDR1 SGHTA, CDR2 FQGTGA.

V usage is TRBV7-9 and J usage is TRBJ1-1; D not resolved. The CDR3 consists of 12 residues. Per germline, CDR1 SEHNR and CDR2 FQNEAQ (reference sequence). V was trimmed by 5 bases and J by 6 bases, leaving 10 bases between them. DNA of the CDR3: TGTGCCAGCAGCCGGAGTAATGCTGAAGCTTTCTTT. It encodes CASSRSNAEAFF. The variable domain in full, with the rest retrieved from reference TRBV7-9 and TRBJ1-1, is DTGVSQNPRHKITKRGQNVTFRCDPISEHNRLYWYRQTLGQGPEFLTYFQNEAQLEKSRLLSDRFSAERPKGSFSTLEIQRTEQGDSAMYLCASSRSNAEAFFGQGTRLTVV.

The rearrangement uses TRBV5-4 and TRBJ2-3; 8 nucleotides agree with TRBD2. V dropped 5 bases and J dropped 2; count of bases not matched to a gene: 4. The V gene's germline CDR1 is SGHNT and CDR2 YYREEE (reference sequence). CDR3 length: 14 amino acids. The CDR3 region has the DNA TGTGCCAGCAGGTTAGCGGGAACCACAGATACGCAGTATTTT. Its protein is CASRLAGTTDTQYF. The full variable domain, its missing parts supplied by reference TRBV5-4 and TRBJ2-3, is ETGVTQSPTHLIKTRGQQVTLRCSSQSGHNTVSWYQQALGQGPQFIFQYYREEENGRGNFPPRFSGLQFPNYSSELNVNALELDDSALYLCASRLAGTTDTQYFGPGTRLTVL.

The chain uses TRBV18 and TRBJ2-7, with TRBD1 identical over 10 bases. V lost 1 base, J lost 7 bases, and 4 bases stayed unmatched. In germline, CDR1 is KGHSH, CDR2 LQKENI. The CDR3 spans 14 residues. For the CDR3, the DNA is TGTGCCAGCTCACCACGACAGGGGGCGCTTGAGCAGTACTTC. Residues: CASSPRQGALEQYF. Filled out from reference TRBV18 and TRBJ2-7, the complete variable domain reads NAGVMQNPRHLVRRRGQEARLRCSPMKGHSHVYWYRQLPEEGLKFMVYLQKENIIDESGMPKERFSAEFPKEGPSILRIQQVVRGDSAAYFCASSPRQGALEQYFGPGTRLTVT.

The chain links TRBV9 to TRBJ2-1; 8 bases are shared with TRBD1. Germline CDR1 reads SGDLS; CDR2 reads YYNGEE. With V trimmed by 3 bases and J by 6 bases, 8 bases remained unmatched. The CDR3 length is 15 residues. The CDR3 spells CASSATGVVPNEQFF. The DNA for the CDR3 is TGTGCCAGCAGCGCGACAGGGGTGGTTCCCAATGAGCAGTTCTTC.

The CDR3 loop is CASSLDWVKGNHGYTF. CDR3 in DNA: TGTGCCAGCAGCTTAGATTGGGTGAAGGGGAATCACGGCTACACCTTC. The chain employs TRBV7-9 and TRBJ1-2; tentatively, D is TRBD1 (5 bases). Deletions cut 1 base from V and 8 bases from J, with 20 bases between. The CDR3 extends over 16 amino acids. Germline V lookup: CDR1 SEHNR, CDR2 FQNEAQ (reference sequence).

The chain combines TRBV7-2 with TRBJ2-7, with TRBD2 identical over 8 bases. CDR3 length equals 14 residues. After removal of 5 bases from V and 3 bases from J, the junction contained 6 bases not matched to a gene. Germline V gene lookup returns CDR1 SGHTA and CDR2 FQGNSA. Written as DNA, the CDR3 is TGTGCCAGCAGCCAAGGACTAGCTGGCTACGAGCAGTACTTC. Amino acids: CASSQGLAGYEQYF.

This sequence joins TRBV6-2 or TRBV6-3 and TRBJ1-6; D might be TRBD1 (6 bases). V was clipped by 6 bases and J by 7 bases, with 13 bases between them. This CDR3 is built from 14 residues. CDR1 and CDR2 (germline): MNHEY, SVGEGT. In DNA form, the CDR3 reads TGTGCCAGCAGCACAGGGTGGGAAAATTCACCCCTCCACTTT. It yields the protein CASSTGWENSPLHF.

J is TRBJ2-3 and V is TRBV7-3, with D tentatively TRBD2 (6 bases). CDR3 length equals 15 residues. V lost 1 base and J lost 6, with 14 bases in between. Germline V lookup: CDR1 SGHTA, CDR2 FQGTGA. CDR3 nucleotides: TGTGCCAGCAGCTTAAGCGGAGGGCGGGCGGATACGCAGTATTTT. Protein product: CASSLSGGRADTQYF.

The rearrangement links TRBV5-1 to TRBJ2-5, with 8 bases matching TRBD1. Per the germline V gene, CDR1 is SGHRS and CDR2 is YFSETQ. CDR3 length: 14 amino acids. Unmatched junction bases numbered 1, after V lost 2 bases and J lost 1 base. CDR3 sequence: CASSFGTGQETQYF. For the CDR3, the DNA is TGCGCCAGCAGCTTCGGGACAGGCCAAGAGACCCAGTACTTC.

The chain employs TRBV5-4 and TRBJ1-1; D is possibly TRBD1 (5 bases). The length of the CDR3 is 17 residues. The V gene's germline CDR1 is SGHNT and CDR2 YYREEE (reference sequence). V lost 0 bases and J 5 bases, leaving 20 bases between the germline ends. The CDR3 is CASSLGVKGTRGTEAFF. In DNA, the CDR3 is TGTGCCAGCAGCTTGGGGGTCAAGGGCACTCGGGGGACTGAAGCTTTCTTT.

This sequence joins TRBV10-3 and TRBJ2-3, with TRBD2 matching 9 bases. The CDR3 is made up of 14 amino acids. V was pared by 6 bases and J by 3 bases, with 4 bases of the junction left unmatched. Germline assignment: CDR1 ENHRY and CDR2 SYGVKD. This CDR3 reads CAISGTSRTDTQYF. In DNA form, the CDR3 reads TGTGCCATCAGCGGGACTAGCAGGACAGATACGCAGTATTTT.

In DNA form, the CDR3 reads TGTGCCAGCAGCTTCTCCGGGACAGATTTTGAAAAACTGTTTTTT. Translating it yields CASSFSGTDFEKLFF. The rearrangement links TRBV7-9 to TRBJ1-4, with TRBD1 matching 7 bases. Trimming cost V 3 bases and J 7 bases; bases outside gene matches: 8. The length of the CDR3 is 15 residues. Germline loops: CDR1 SEHNR, CDR2 FQNEAQ (reference sequence).

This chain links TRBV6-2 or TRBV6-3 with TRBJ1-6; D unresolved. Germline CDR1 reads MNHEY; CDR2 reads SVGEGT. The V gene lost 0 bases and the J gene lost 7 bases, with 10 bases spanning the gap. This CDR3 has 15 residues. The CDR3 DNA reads TGTGCCAGCAGTTACTCGCCAGGCTTGAATTCACCCCTCCACTTT. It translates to CASSYSPGLNSPLHF.

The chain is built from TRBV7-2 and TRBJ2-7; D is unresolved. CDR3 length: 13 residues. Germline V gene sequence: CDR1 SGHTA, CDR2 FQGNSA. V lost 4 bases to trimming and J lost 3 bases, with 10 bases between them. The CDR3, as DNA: TGTGCCAGCAGCTGGGCTTCAAACTACGAGCAGTACTTC. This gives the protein CASSWASNYEQYF.

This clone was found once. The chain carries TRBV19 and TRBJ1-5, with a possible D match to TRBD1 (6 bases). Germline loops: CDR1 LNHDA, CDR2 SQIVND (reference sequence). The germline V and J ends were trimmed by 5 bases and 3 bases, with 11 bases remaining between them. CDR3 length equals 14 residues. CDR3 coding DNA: TGTGCCAGTAGTCACAGGGAGTCCAATCAGCCCCAGCATTTT. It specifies CASSHRESNQPQHF.

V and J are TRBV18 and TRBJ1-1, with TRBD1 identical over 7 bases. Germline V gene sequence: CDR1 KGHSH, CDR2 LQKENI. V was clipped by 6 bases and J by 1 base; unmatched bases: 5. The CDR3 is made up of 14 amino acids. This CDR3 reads CASSPTGENTEAFF. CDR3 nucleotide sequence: TGTGCCAGCTCTCCCACAGGGGAGAACACTGAAGCTTTCTTT.

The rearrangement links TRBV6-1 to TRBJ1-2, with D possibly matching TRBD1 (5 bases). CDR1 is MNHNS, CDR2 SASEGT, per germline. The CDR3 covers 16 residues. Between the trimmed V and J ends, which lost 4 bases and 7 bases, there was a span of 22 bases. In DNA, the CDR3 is TGTGCCAGCAGTGCCCTGGGATCAGGGATCAGAGGTGGCTACACCTTC. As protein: CASSALGSGIRGGYTF.

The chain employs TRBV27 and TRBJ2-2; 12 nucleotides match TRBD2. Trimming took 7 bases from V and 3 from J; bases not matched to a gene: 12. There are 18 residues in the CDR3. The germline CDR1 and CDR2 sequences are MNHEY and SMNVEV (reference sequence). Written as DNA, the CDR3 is TGTGCCAGCACCCCACTGTTAGCTAGCGGGAGGGACACCGGGGAGCTGTTTTTT. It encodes CASTPLLASGRDTGELFF.

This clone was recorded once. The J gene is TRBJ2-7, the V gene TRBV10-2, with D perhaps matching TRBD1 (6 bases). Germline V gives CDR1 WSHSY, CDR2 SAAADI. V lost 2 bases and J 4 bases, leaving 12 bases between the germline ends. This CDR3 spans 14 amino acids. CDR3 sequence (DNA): TGCGCCAGCAGTGAGGTGGACAGCTATTACGAGCAGTACTTC. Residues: CASSEVDSYYEQYF.

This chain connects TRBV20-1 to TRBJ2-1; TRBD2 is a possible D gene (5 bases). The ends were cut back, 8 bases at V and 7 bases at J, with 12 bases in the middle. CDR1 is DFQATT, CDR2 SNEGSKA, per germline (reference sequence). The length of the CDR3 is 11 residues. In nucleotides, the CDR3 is TGCAGTCGTCTAGCCATGAATGAGCAGTTCTTC. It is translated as CSRLAMNEQFF.

The CDR3 reads CASSQRRGSNSPLHF. The DNA for the CDR3 is TGTGCCAGCAGCCAGCGAAGGGGGAGTAATTCACCCCTCCACTTT. V gene TRBV11-1 combines with J gene TRBJ1-6, with D possibly TRBD1 on 6 matching bases. The CDR3 has 15 residues. V was trimmed by 5 bases and J by 6 bases, leaving 14 bases between them. The germline V gene has CDR1 SGHAT and CDR2 FQDESV (reference sequence).